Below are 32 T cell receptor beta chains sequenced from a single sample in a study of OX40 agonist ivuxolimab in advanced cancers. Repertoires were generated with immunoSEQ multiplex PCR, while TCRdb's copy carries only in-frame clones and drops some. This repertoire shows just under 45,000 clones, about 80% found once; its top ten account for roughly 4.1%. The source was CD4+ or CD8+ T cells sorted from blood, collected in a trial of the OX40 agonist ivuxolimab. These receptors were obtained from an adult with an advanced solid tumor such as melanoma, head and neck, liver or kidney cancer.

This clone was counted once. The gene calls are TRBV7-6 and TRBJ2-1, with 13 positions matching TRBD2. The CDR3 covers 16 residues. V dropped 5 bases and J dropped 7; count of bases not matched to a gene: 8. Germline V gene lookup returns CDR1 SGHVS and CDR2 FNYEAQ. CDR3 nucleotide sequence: TGTGCCAGCAGCCCTCAGACTAGCGGGAGGAGAAATGAGCAGTTCTTC. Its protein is CASSPQTSGRRNEQFF.

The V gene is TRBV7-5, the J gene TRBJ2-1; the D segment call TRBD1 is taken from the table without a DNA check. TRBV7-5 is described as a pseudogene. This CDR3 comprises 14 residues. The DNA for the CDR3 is TGTGCCAGAAGCTTCCGGACAGGGGGCGATGAGCAATTCTTC. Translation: CARSFRTGGDEQFF.

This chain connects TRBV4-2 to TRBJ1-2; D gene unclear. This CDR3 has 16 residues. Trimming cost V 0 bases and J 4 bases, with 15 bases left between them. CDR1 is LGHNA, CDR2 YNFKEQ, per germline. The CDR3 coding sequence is TGTGCCAGCAGCCAAGATTTGGGCAGGCTACGCTATGGCTACACCTTC. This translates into CASSQDLGRLRYGYTF.

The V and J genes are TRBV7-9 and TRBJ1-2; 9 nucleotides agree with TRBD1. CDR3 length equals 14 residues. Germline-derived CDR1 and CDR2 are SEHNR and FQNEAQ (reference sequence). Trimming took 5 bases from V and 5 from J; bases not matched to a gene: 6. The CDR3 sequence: CASSDGQGKYGYTF. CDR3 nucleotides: TGTGCCAGCAGCGATGGACAGGGGAAGTATGGCTACACCTTC.

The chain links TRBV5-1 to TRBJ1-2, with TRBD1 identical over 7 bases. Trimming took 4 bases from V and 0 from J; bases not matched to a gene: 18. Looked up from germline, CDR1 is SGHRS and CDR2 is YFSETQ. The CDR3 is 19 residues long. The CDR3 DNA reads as TGCGCCAGCAGCCCCAATTCTCTGATGGGACAGAACTCTAACTATGGCTACACCTTC. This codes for CASSPNSLMGQNSNYGYTF.

DNA of the CDR3: TGTGCCAGTAGTACTGCCCTAACCTCCTACGAGCAGTACTTC. Its translation: CASSTALTSYEQYF. V usage is TRBV19 and J usage is TRBJ2-7; D unclear. CDR1 and CDR2 from the germline V gene are LNHDA and SQIVND (reference sequence). CDR3 size: 14 residues. V shed 4 bases and J shed 0 bases, with 10 bases lying between them.

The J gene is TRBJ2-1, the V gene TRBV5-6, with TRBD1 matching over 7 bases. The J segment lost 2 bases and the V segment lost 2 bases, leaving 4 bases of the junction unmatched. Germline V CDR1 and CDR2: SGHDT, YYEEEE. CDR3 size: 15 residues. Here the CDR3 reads CASSFTGDPYNEQFF. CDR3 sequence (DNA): TGTGCCAGCAGCTTTACAGGGGACCCCTACAATGAGCAGTTCTTC.

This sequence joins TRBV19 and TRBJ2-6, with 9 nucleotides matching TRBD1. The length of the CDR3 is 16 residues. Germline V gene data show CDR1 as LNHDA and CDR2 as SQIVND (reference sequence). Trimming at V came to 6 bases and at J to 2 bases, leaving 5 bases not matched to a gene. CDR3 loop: CASSGTGFPGANVLTF. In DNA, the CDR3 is TGTGCCAGTAGCGGGACAGGGTTCCCTGGGGCCAACGTCCTGACTTTC. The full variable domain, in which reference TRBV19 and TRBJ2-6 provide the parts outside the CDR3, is DGGITQSPKYLFRKEGQNVTLSCEQNLNHDAMYWYRQDPGQGLRLIYYSQIVNDFQKGDIAEGYSVSREKKESFPLTVTSAQKNPTAFYLCASSGTGFPGANVLTFGAGSRLTVL.

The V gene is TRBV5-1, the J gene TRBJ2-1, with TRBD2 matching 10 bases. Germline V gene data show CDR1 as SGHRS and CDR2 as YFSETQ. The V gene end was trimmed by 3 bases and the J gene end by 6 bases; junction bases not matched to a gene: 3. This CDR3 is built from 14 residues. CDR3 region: CASSSSGSSNEQFF. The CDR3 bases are TGCGCCAGCAGCTCTAGCGGGAGTTCCAATGAGCAGTTCTTC.

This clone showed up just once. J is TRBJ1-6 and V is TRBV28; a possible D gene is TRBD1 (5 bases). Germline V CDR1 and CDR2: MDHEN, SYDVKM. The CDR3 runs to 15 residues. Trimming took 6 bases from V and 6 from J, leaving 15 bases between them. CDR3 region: CASRPPSRANSPLHF. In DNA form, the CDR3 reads TGTGCCAGCAGGCCGCCGTCCAGGGCTAATTCACCCCTCCACTTT.

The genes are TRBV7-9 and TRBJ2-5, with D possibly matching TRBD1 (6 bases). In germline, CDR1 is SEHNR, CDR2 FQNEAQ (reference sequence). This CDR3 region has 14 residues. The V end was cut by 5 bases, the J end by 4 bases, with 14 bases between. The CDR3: CASSLQGRGETQYF. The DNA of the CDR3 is TGTGCCAGCAGCCTACAGGGACGAGGAGAGACCCAGTACTTC.

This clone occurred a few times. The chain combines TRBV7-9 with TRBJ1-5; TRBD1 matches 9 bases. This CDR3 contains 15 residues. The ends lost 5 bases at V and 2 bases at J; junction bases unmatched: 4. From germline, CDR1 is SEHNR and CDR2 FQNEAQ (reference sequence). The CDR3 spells CASSPDRGGNQPQHF. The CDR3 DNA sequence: TGTGCCAGCAGCCCGGACAGGGGTGGCAATCAGCCCCAGCATTTT.

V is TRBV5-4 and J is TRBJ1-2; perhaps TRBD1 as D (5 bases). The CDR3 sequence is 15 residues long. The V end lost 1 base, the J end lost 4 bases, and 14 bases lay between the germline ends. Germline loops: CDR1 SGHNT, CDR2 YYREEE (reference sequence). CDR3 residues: CASSLSGRESYGYTF. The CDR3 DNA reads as TGTGCCAGCAGCTTGAGTGGCAGGGAAAGCTATGGCTACACCTTC.

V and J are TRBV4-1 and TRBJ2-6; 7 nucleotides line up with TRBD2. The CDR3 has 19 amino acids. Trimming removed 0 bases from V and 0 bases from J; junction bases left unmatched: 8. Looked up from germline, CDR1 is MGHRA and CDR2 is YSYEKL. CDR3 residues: CASSQDTQRGYSGANVLTF. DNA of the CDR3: TGCGCCAGCAGCCAAGACACCCAGCGGGGCTACTCTGGGGCCAACGTCCTGACTTTC.

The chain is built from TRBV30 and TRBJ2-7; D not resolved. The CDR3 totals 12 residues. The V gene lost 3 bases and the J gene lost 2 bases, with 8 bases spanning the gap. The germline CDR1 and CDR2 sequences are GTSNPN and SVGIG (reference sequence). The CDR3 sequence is CAWSPVTYEQYF. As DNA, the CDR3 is TGTGCCTGGAGCCCCGTCACCTACGAGCAGTACTTC.

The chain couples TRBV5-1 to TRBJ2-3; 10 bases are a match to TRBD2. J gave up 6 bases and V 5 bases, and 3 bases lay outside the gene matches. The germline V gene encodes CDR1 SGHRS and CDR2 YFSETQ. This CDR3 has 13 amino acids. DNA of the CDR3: TGCGCCAGCAGATTTAGCGGGAGGGATACGCAGTATTTT. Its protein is CASRFSGRDTQYF.

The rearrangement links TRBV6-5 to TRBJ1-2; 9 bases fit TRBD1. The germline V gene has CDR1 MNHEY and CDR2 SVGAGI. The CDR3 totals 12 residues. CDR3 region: CATGGLNYGYTF. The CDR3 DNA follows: TGTGCAACAGGGGGCTTGAACTATGGCTACACCTTC.

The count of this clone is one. The CDR3 spells CASSATGPGNSPLHF. The CDR3 DNA reads TGTGCCAGTAGTGCGACAGGGCCGGGGAATTCACCCCTCCACTTT. The V and J genes are TRBV19 and TRBJ1-6; 7 bases agree with TRBD1. CDR1 and CDR2 (germline): LNHDA, SQIVND (reference sequence). V lost 5 bases, J lost 7 bases, and 8 bases stayed unmatched. CDR3 size: 15 residues.

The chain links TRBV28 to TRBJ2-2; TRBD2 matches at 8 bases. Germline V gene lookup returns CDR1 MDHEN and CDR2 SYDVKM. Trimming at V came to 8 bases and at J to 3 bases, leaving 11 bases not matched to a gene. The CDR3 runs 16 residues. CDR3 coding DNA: TGTGCCAGCGAAACCAAGTCGGGGGGGCACACCGGGGAGCTGTTTTTT. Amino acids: CASETKSGGHTGELFF.

The DNA of the CDR3 is TGTGCCAGCAGTGAGAGGGCCAGATACGAGCAGTACTTC. Protein: CASSERARYEQYF. V gene TRBV2 combines with J gene TRBJ2-7; TRBD2 might be the D (5 bases). Germline V gives CDR1 SNHLY, CDR2 FYNNEI. V was clipped by 3 bases and J by 4 bases, with 10 bases between them. The CDR3 is 13 amino acids.

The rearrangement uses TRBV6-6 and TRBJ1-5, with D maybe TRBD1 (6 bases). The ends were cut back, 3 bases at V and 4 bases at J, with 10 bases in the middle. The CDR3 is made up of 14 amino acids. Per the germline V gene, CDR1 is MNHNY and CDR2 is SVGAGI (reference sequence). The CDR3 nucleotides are TGTGCCAGCAGTTATGGGGGGGCTAATCAGCCCCAGCATTTT. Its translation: CASSYGGANQPQHF.

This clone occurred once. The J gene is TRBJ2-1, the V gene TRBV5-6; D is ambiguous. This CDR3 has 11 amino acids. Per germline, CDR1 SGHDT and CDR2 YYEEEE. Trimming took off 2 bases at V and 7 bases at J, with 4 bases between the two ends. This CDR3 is CASSFANEQFF. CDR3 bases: TGTGCCAGCAGCTTCGCTAATGAGCAGTTCTTC.

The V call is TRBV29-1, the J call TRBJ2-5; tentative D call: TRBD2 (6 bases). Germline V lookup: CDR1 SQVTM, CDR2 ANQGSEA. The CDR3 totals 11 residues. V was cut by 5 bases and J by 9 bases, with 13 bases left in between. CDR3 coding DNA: TGCAGCGTTCCGGGGGTGACGGCCCAGTACTTC. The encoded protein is CSVPGVTAQYF. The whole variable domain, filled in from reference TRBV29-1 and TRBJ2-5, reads SAVISQKPSRDICQRGTSLTIQCQVDSQVTMMFWYRQQPGQSLTLIATANQGSEATYESGFVIDKFPISRPNLTFSTLTVSNMSPEDSSIYLCSVPGVTAQYFGPGTRLLVL.

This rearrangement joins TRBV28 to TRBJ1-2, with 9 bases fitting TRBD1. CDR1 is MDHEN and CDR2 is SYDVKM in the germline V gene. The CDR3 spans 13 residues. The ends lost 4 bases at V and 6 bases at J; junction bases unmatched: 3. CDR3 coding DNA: TGTGCCAGCAGTTCCCGGGACAGGGATGGCTACACCTTC. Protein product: CASSSRDRDGYTF.

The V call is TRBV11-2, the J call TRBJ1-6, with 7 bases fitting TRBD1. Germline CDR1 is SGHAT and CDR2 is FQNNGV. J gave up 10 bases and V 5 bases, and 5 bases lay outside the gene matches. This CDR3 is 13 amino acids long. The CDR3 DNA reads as TGTGCCAGCAGCCCACGGACAGGATCACCCCTCCACTTT. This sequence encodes CASSPRTGSPLHF.

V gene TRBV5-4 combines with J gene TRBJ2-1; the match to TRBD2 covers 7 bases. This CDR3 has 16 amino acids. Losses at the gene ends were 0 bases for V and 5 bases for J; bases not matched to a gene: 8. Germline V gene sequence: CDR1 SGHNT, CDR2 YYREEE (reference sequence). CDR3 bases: TGTGCCAGCAGCTTGGGGCCTAGCGGCTCTAACAATGAGCAGTTCTTC. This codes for CASSLGPSGSNNEQFF.

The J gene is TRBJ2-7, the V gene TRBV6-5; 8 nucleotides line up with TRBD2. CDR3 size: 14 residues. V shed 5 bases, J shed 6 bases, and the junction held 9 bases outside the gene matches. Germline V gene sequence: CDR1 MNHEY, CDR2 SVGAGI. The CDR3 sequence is CASSALAGLGEQYF. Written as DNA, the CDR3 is TGTGCCAGCAGTGCTCTAGCGGGTTTAGGCGAGCAGTACTTC.

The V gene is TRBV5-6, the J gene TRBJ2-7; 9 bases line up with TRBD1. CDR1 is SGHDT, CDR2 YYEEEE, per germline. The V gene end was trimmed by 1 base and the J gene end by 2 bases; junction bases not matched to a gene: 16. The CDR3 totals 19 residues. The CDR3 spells CASSLPRDRVLPRAYEQYF. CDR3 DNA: TGTGCCAGCAGCTTGCCACGGGACAGGGTCCTACCGAGGGCCTACGAGCAGTACTTC.

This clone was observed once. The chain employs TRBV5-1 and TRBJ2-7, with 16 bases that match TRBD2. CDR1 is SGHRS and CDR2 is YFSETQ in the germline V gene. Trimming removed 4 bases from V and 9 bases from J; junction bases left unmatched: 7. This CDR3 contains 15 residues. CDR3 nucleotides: TGCGCCAGCAGCGAGGGACTAGCGGGAGGGCCAGTGCAGTACTTC. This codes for CASSEGLAGGPVQYF. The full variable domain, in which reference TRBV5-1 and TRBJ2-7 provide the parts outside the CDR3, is KAGVTQTPRYLIKTRGQQVTLSCSPISGHRSVSWYQQTPGQGLQFLFEYFSETQRNKGNFPGRFSGRQFSNSRSEMNVSTLELGDSALYLCASSEGLAGGPVQYFGPGTRLTVT.

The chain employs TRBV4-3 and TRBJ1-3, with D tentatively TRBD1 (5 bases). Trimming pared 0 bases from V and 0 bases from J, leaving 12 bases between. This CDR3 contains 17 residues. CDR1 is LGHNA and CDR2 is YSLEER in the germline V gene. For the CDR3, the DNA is TGCGCCAGCAGCCAAGAGGGGGGAGGTAGCTCTGGAAACACCATATATTTT. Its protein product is CASSQEGGGSSGNTIYF.

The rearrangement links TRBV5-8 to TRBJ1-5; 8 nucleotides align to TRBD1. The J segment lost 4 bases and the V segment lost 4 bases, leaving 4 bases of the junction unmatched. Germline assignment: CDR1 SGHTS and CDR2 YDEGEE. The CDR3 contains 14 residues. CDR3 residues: CASSPDRENQPQHF. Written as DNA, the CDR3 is TGTGCCAGCAGCCCGGACAGGGAGAATCAGCCCCAGCATTTT.

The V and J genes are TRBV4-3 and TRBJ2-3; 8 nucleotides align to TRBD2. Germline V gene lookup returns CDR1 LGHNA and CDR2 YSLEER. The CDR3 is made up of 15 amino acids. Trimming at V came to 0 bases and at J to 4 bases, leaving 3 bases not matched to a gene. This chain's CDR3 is CASSQDRGGADTQYF. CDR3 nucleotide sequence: TGCGCCAGCAGCCAAGATCGGGGGGGTGCAGATACGCAGTATTTT.